The 9 T cell receptor beta chains presented below share a single source sample, sequenced in a study of blood T cell repertoires in COVID-19. Sequencing was performed with immunoSEQ multiplex PCR; in TCRdb, only in-frame clones are kept and a portion is missing. The profile shows 50,000 to 60,000 clones, about four fifths of them singletons. Specimen: peripheral blood. The receptors were gathered from a woman of 80 years or more with COVID-19, enrolled during active disease.

This chain uses TRBV27 with TRBJ2-1, with D perhaps TRBD1 (6 bases). Trimming left V 5 bases short and J 2 bases short, with 10 bases between. Germline V lookup: CDR1 MNHEY, CDR2 SMNVEV (reference sequence). The CDR3 runs 14 residues. CDR3 nucleotides: TGTGCCAGCAGTCCCGGGGACACCTACAATGAGCAGTTCTTC. Its protein is CASSPGDTYNEQFF.

The J gene is TRBJ2-7, the V gene TRBV12-3 or TRBV12-4, with 8 bases matching TRBD1. The CDR3 runs 13 residues. J was trimmed by 5 bases and V by 6 bases; bases with no gene match: 6. CDR3 nucleotides: TGTGCCAGCAGCGCCAGGGGGCCCCACGAGCAGTACTTC. Translating gives CASSARGPHEQYF.

The chain is built from TRBV2 and TRBJ1-5; no clear D gene. V was shortened by 6 bases and J by 2 bases, with 11 bases between the two germline ends. Germline V gene sequence: CDR1 SNHLY, CDR2 FYNNEI. The CDR3 covers 14 residues. Here the CDR3 reads CASRANVGNQPQHF. The CDR3 DNA follows: TGTGCCAGCAGGGCCAACGTGGGCAATCAGCCCCAGCATTTT.

CDR3 region: CASSPPAGGPNEQFF. The CDR3 nucleotides are TGTGCCAGCTCACCACCAGCGGGAGGGCCAAATGAGCAGTTCTTC. This sequence joins TRBV18 and TRBJ2-1, with 10 bases aligning to TRBD2. V shed 0 bases and J 7 bases; nucleotides not matched to a gene: 3. The CDR3 is 15 amino acids. Germline CDR1 reads KGHSH; CDR2 reads LQKENI.

The chain couples TRBV30 to TRBJ1-1; D is undetermined. The CDR3 runs to 14 residues. In germline, CDR1 is GTSNPN, CDR2 SVGIG (reference sequence). The V and J ends lost 0 bases and 0 bases respectively, with 8 bases between them. CDR3 nucleotides: TGTGCCTGGAGTGTAAGAGGGCTGAACACTGAAGCTTTCTTT. Translated: CAWSVRGLNTEAFF. The full variable domain, completed using reference TRBV30 and TRBJ1-1, is SQTIHQWPATLVQPVGSPLSLECTVEGTSNPNLYWYRQAAGRGLQLLFYSVGIGQISSEVPQNLSASRPQDRQFILSSKKLLLSDSGFYLCAWSVRGLNTEAFFGQGTRLTVV.

In this sample, this clone turned up a few times. V is TRBV3-1 (or the pseudogene TRBV3-2) and J is TRBJ1-2; TRBD1 is a possible D gene (6 bases). V was clipped by 3 bases and J by 0 bases, with 11 bases between them. Looked up from germline, CDR1 is LGHDT and CDR2 is YNNKEL (reference sequence). The CDR3 spans 15 residues. The CDR3 DNA follows: TGTGCCAGCAGCCAGTTTGACAGGCCTAACTATGGCTACACCTTC. Protein: CASSQFDRPNYGYTF.

V gene TRBV27 combines with J gene TRBJ1-3, with D hard to call. Germline loops: CDR1 MNHEY, CDR2 SMNVEV (reference sequence). This CDR3 region has 16 residues. Trimming removed 0 bases from V and 0 bases from J, with 9 bases in between. The CDR3 DNA reads TGTGCCAGCAGTTTATCGGCCCGGGGCTCTGGAAACACCATATATTTT. Its translation: CASSLSARGSGNTIYF.

The rearrangement uses TRBV25-1 and TRBJ1-6; 9 positions match TRBD1. CDR3 length equals 14 residues. Per the germline V gene, CDR1 is MGHDK and CDR2 is SYGVNS. The junction had 4 bases not matched to a gene; V was cut back by 6 bases and J by 7 bases. This CDR3 reads CASRGQGYNSPLHF. DNA for the CDR3: TGTGCCAGCAGGGGACAGGGATACAATTCACCCCTCCACTTT. The whole variable domain, filled in from reference TRBV25-1 and TRBJ1-6, reads EADIYQTPRYLVIGTGKKITLECSQTMGHDKMYWYQQDPGMELHLIHYSYGVNSTEKGDLSSESTVSRIRTEHFPLTLESARPSHTSQYLCASRGQGYNSPLHFGNGTRLTVT.

This clone occurred a few times. The chain employs TRBV10-3 and TRBJ2-2; 7 positions agree with TRBD1. The ends lost 9 bases at V and 3 bases at J; junction bases unmatched: 4. Per the germline V gene, CDR1 is ENHRY and CDR2 is SYGVKD. CDR3 length equals 13 residues. DNA of the CDR3: TGTGCCATTGGACAGGTTGACACCGGGGAGCTGTTTTTT. Residues: CAIGQVDTGELFF.